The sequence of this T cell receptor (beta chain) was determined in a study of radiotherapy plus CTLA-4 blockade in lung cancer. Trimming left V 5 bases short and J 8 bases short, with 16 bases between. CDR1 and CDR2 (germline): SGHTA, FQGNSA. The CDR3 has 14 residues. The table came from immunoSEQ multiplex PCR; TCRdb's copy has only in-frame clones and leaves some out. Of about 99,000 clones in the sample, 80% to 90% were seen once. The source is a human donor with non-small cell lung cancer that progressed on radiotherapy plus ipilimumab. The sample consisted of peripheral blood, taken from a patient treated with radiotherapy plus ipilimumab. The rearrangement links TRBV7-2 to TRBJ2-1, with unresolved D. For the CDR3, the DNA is TGTGCCAGCAGCCCACAACTCGCGTCGGATGAGCAGTTCTTC. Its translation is CASSPQLASDEQFF.